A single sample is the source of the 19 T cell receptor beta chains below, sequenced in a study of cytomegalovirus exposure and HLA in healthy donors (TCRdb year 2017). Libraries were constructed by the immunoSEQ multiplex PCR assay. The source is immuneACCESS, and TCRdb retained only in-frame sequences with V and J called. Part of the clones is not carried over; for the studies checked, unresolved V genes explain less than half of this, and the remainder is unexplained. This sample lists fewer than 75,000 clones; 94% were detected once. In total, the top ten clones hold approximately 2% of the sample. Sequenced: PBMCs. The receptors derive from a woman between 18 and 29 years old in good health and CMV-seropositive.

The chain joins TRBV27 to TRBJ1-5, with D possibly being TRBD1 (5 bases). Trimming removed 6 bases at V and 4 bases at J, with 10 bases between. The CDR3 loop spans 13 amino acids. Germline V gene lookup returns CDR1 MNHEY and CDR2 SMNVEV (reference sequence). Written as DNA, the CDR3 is TGTGCCAGCAGGGGCAGGGTTAATCAGCCCCAGCATTTT. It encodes CASRGRVNQPQHF.

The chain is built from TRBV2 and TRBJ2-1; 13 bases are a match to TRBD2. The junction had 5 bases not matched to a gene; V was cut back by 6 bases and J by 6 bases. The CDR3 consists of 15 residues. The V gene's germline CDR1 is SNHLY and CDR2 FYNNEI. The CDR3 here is CASSKTSGRANEQFF. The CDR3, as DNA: TGTGCCAGCAGCAAAACTAGCGGGAGGGCCAATGAGCAGTTCTTC.

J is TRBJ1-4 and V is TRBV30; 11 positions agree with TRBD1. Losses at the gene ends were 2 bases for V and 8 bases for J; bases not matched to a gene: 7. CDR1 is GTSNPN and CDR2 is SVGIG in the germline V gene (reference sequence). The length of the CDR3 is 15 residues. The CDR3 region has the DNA TGTGCCTGGAGTCCCCCGGGGACAGGGGGAGAAAAACTGTTTTTT. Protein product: CAWSPPGTGGEKLFF.

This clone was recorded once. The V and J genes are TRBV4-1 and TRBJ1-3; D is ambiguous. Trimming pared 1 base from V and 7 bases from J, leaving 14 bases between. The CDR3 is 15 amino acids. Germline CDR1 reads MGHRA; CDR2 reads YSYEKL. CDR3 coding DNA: TGCGCCAGCAGCCAAGTGGGGAGTATTGCTAACACCATATATTTT. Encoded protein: CASSQVGSIANTIYF.

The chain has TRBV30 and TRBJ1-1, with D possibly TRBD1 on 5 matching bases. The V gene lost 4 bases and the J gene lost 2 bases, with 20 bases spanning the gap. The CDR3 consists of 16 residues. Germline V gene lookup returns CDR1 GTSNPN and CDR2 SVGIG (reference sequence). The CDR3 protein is CAWISDTFTINTEAFF. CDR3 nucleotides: TGTGCCTGGATCTCGGACACCTTTACGATAAACACTGAAGCTTTCTTT.

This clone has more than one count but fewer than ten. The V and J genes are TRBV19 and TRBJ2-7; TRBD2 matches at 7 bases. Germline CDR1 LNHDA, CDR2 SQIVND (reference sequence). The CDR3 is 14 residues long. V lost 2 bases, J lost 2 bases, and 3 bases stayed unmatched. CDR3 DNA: TGTGCCAGTAGTATAACTAGCGACGCCTACGAGCAGTACTTC. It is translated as CASSITSDAYEQYF.

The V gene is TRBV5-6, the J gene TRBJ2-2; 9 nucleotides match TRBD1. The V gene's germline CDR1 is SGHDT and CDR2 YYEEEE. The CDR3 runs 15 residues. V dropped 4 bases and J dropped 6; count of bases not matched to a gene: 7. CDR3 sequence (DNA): TGTGCCAGCAGCAAGGGACAGGGACGGCCCGGGGAGCTGTTTTTT. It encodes CASSKGQGRPGELFF. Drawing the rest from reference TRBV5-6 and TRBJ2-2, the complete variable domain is DAGVTQSPTHLIKTRGQQVTLRCSPKSGHDTVSWYQQALGQGPQFIFQYYEEEERQRGNFPDRFSGHQFPNYSSELNVNALLLGDSALYLCASSKGQGRPGELFFGEGSRLTVL.

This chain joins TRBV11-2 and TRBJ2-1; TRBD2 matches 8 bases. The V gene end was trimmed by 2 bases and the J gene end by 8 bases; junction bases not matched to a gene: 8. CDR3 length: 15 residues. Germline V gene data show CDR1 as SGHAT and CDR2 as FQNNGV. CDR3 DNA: TGTGCCAGCAGCTTATCTCGGGGGGGGATGGATGAGCAGTTCTTC. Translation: CASSLSRGGMDEQFF.

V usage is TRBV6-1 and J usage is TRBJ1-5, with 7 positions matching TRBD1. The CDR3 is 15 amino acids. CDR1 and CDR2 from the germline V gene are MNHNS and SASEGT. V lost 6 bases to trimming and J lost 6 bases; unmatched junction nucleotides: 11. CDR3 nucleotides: TGTGCCAGCAGGATTTTAACAGGGGCCGGTCAGCCCCAGCATTTT. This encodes CASRILTGAGQPQHF.

The CDR3 region is CASSPGQGEGEQFF. The CDR3, as DNA: TGTGCCAGCAGCCCTGGACAGGGGGAAGGAGAGCAGTTCTTC. V and J are TRBV7-9 and TRBJ2-1, with 10 bases that match TRBD1. CDR1 is SEHNR, CDR2 FQNEAQ, per germline (reference sequence). V was pared by 5 bases and J by 10 bases, with 8 bases of the junction left unmatched. This CDR3 spans 14 amino acids.

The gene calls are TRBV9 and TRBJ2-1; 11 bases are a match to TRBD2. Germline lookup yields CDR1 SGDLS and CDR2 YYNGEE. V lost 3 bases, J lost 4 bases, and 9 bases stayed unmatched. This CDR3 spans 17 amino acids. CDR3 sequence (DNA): TGTGCCAGCAGCGCCCGGGGACTAGCGGAGTTATACAATGAGCAGTTCTTC. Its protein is CASSARGLAELYNEQFF.

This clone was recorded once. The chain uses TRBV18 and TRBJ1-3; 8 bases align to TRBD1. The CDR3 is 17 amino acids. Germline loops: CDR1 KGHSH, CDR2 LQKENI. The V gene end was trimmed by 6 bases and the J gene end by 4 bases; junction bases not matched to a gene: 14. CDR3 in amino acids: CASSPPGGEGLGNTIYF. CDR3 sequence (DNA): TGTGCCAGCTCTCCCCCAGGGGGCGAAGGGCTCGGAAACACCATATATTTT.

The chain's CDR3 is CASSQPGLAGTDTQYF. CDR3 coding DNA: TGCGCCAGCAGCCAACCCGGACTAGCGGGCACAGATACGCAGTATTTT. This chain uses TRBV4-1 with TRBJ2-3, with TRBD2 identical over 10 bases. Trimming took 2 bases from V and 1 from J; bases not matched to a gene: 3. Per germline, CDR1 MGHRA and CDR2 YSYEKL. The CDR3 loop spans 16 amino acids.

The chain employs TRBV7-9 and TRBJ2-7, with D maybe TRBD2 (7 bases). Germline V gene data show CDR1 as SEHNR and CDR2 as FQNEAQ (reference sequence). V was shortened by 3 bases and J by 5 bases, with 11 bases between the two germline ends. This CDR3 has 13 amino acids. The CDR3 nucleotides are TGTGCCAGCAGCTTCGGGGGGCGCAACGAGCAGTACTTC. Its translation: CASSFGGRNEQYF.

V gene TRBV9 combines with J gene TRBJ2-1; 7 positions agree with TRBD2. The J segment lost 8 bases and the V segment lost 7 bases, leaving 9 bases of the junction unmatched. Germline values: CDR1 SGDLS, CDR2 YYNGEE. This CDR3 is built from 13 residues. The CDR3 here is CASSSGVYDEQFF. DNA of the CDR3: TGTGCCAGCTCTAGCGGAGTGTACGATGAGCAGTTCTTC.

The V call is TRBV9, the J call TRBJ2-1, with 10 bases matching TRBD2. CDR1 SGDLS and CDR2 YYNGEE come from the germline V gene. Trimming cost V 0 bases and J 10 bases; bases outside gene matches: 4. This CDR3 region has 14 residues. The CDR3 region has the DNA TGTGCCAGCAGCGTAGAGGCTAGCGGGGGCGAGCAGTTCTTC. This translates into CASSVEASGGEQFF.

The CDR3 sequence is CASSYNQQGYGYTF. The CDR3 DNA reads as TGTGCCAGCAGCTATAATCAACAGGGCTATGGCTACACCTTC. The chain couples TRBV7-9 to TRBJ1-2; a possible D gene is TRBD1 (6 bases). CDR1 is SEHNR and CDR2 is FQNEAQ in the germline V gene (reference sequence). V was pared by 4 bases and J by 4 bases, with 13 bases between. The length of the CDR3 is 14 residues.

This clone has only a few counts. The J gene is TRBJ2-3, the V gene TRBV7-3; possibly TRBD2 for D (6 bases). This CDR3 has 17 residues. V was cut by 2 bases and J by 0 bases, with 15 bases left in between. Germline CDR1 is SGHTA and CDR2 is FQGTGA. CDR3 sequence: CASSLGGGGLSTDTQYF. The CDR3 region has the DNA TGTGCCAGCAGCTTAGGCGGTGGAGGACTAAGCACAGATACGCAGTATTTT.

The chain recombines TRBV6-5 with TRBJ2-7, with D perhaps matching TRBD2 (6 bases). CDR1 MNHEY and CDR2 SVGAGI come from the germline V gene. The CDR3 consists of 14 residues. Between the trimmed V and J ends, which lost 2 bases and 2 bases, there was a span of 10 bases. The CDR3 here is CASSYAEGTYEQYF. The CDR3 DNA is TGTGCCAGCAGTTACGCGGAGGGGACCTACGAGCAGTACTTC.